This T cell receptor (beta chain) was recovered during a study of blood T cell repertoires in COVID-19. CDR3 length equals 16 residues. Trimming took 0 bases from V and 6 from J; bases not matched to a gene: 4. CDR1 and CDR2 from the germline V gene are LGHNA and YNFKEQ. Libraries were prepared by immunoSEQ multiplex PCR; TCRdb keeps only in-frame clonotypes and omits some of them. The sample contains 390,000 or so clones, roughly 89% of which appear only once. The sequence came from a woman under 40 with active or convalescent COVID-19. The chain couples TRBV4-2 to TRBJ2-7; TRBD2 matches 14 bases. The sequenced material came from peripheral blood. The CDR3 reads CASSQEMGLAGAEQYF. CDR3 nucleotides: TGTGCCAGCAGCCAAGAGATGGGACTAGCGGGAGCCGAGCAGTACTTC.